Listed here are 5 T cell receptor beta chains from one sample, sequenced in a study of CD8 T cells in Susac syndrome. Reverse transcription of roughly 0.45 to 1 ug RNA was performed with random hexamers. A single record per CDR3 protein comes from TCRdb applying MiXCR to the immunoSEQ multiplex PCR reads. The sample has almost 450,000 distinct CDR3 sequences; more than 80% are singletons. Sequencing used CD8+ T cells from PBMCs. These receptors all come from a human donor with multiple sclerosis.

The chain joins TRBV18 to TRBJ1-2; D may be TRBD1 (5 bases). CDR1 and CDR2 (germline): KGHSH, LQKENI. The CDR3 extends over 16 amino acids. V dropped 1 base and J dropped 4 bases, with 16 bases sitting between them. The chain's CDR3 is CASSPHPGLTPYGYTF. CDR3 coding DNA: TGTGCCAGCTCACCACACCCGGGGCTGACCCCCTATGGCTACACCTTC.

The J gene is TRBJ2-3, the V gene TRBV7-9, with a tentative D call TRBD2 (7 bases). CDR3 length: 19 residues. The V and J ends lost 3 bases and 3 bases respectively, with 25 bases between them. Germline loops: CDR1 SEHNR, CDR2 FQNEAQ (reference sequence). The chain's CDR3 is CASSFRDEGGPEGTDTQYF. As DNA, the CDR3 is TGTGCCAGCAGCTTTCGTGATGAGGGGGGGCCCGAGGGTACAGATACGCAGTATTTT.

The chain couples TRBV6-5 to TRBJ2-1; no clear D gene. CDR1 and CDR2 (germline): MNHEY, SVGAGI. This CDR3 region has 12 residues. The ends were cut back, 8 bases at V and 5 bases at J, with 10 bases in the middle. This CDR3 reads CASGVADNEQFF. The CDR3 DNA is TGTGCCAGCGGGGTGGCTGACAATGAGCAGTTCTTC.

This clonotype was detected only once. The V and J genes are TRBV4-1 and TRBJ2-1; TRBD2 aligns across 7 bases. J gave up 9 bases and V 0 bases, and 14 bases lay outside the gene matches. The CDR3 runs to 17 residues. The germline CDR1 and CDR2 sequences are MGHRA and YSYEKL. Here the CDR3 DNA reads TGCGCCAGCAGCCAAGATCGTATAGGACGCTGGGGGGGTGAGCAGTTCTTC. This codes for CASSQDRIGRWGGEQFF.

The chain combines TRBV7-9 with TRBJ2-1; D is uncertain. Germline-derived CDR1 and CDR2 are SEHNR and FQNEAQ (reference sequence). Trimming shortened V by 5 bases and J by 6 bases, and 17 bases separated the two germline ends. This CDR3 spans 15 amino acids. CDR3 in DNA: TGTGCCAGCAGCCCCCGAGATACTGCGACCAATGAGCAGTTCTTC. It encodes CASSPRDTATNEQFF. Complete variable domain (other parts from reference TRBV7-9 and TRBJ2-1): DTGVSQNPRHKITKRGQNVTFRCDPISEHNRLYWYRQTLGQGPEFLTYFQNEAQLEKSRLLSDRFSAERPKGSFSTLEIQRTEQGDSAMYLCASSPRDTATNEQFFGPGTRLTVL.